A selection of T cell receptor beta chains follows, all from one sample in a study of monozygotic twins with inflammatory bowel disease. TCRdb reprocessed the 5' RACE reads; each CDR3 protein has one entry and no DNA is given. The sample is made up of 310,000 or so distinct CDR3 sequences, and the top ten hold 2% to 2.5% of it. The sequencing input was blood. These receptors all come from a human donor with ulcerative colitis or Crohn's disease, or a healthy co-twin of an affected twin (not recorded which). The CDR3 runs from the conserved cysteine through the conserved F or W.

J gene,V gene,CDR3 protein
TRBJ2-5,TRBV5-1,CASSLGGVQETQYF
TRBJ2-4,TRBV27,CASREMGSGSGIQYF
TRBJ1-2,TRBV3-1,CASSQEGSYTF
TRBJ2-3,TRBV6-4,CASSEGVTQYF
TRBJ2-7,TRBV18,CASSPGGGRYEQYF
TRBJ2-3,TRBV12-3/TRBV12-4,CASSPDRSGGDTQYF
TRBJ2-7,TRBV3-1,CASSQVVGGVPYEQYF
TRBJ1-1,TRBV5-5,CASSPQIQGRGTEAFF
TRBJ2-2,TRBV29-1,CSVSVNTGELFF
TRBJ1-2,TRBV28,CASSLGRFYGYTF
TRBJ2-4,TRBV20-1,CSAPPGTGGENIQYF
TRBJ2-3,TRBV5-1,CASRGGGLTDTQYF
TRBJ2-3,TRBV5-1,CASSLGPGLGADTQYF
TRBJ2-3,TRBV4-1,CASSPSSGGWDTQYF
TRBJ2-5,TRBV29-1,CSERLAGEGETQYF
TRBJ1-2,TRBV5-4,CASNRGQSIDGYTF
TRBJ1-2,TRBV27,CASSPRGLQAIYGYTF
TRBJ1-2,TRBV7-9,CASSLHRPGRFFYGYTF
TRBJ2-3,TRBV6-5,CASSYSNLAGDTDTQYF
TRBJ2-1,TRBV7-2,CASSPQFRASGYNEQFF
TRBJ2-7,TRBV29-1,CSVDEGTYEQYF
TRBJ2-5,TRBV20-1,CSAPTPAAQYF
TRBJ2-3,TRBV5-1,CASSRDSRTDTQYF
TRBJ1-4,TRBV19,CASRDREGFNEKLFF
TRBJ1-1,TRBV20-1,CSARPRANTEAFF
TRBJ2-1,TRBV14,CASSQDKGSSYNEQFF
TRBJ2-7,TRBV6-1,CASRTPGTDYEQYF
TRBJ2-2,TRBV28,CAGGRDTSNTGELFF